The 2 T cell receptor beta chains below all came from one sample that was sequenced in a study of T cells in narcolepsy (dated by TCRdb to between 2018 and 2020). The library was produced with the immunoSEQ multiplex PCR assay. The table comes from immuneACCESS by way of TCRdb, which keeps in-frame sequences with V and J called. Part of the clones is missing from these tables; in studies checked, under half for an unresolved V gene and the rest for unknown reasons. The sample profile shows around 30,000 clones; 79% of them were found once. The ten largest make up 6.6% of the sample. Sequencing used memory (CD45RA-) CD4+ T cells from blood. The cell subset or site label, read with the paper, signifies: memory T cells sorted ex vivo from peripheral blood. Receptor source: a human donor in good health.

This rearrangement joins TRBV19 to TRBJ1-5, with D possibly matching TRBD1 (5 bases). Germline values: CDR1 LNHDA, CDR2 SQIVND (reference sequence). CDR3 length equals 14 residues. V gave up 5 bases and J gave up 2 bases, with 10 bases separating them. The CDR3 region has the DNA TGTGCCAGTAGTCCCCGGGGGGGCAATCAGCCCCAGCATTTT. Translated: CASSPRGGNQPQHF.

V gene TRBV6-1 combines with J gene TRBJ1-5; 7 nucleotides agree with TRBD1. V shed 6 bases and J 2 bases; nucleotides not matched to a gene: 7. Per germline, CDR1 MNHNS and CDR2 SASEGT. This CDR3 comprises 15 residues. The CDR3 region is CASRGTGVGNQPQHF. In DNA form, the CDR3 reads TGTGCCAGCAGGGGAACAGGGGTGGGCAATCAGCCCCAGCATTTT.